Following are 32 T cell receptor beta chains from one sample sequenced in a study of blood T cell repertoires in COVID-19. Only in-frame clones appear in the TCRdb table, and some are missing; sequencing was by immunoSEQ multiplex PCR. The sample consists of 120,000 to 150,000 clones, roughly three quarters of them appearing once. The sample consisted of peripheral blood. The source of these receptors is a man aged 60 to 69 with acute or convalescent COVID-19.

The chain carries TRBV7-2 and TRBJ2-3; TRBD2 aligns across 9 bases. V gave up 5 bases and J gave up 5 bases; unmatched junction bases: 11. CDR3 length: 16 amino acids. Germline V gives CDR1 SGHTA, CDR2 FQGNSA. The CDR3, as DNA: TGTGCCAGCAGCCCTACGGTAGCGGGAGTGCAAGATACGCAGTATTTT. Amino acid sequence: CASSPTVAGVQDTQYF.

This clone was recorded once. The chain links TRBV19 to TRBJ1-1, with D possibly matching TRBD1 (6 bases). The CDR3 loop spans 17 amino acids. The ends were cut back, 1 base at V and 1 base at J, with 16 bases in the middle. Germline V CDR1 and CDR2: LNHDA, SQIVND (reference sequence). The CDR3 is CASSIGGLGSENTEAFF. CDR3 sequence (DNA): TGTGCCAGTAGTATAGGGGGGCTGGGGAGTGAGAACACTGAAGCTTTCTTT.

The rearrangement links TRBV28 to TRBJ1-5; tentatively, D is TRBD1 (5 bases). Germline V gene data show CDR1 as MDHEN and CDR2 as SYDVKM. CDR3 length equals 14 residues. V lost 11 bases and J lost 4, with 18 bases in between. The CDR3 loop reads CAGGGPMVNQPQHF. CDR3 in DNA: TGTGCCGGGGGAGGTCCGATGGTGAATCAGCCCCAGCATTTT.

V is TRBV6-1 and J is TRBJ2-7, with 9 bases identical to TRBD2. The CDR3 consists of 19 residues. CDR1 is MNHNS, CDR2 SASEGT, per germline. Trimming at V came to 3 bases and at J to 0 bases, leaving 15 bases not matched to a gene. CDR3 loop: CASSDRGSGRDLGSYEQYF. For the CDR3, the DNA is TGTGCCAGCAGTGACCGAGGTAGCGGGAGAGACCTCGGCTCCTACGAGCAGTACTTC.

The CDR3 region is CSSREIDSTDTQYF. Here the CDR3 DNA reads TGCAGCTCCCGAGAAATAGATAGCACAGATACGCAGTATTTT. The genes are TRBV29-1 and TRBJ2-3; no firm D call. Germline V CDR1 and CDR2: SQVTM, ANQGSEA. This CDR3 has 14 amino acids. V was shortened by 8 bases and J by 0 bases, with 15 bases between the two germline ends.

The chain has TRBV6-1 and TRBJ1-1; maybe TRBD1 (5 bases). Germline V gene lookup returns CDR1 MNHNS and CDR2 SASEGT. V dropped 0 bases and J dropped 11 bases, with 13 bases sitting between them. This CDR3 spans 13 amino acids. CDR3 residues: CASSEADKQRAFF. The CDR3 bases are TGTGCCAGCAGTGAAGCGGACAAACAGAGGGCTTTCTTT.

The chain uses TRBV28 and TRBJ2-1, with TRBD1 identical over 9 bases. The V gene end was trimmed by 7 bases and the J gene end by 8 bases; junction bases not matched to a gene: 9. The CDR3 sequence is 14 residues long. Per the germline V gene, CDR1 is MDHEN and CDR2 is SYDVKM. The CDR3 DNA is TGTGCCAGCACCGCTGGGACAGGGTACGATGAGCAGTTCTTC. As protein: CASTAGTGYDEQFF.

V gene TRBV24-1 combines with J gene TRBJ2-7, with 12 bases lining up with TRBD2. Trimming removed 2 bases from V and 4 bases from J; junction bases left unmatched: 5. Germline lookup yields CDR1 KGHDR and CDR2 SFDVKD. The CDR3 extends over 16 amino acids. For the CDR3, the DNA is TGTGCCACCAGTGATTCGGGGACTAGCGGGTTGTACGAGCAGTACTTC. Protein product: CATSDSGTSGLYEQYF.

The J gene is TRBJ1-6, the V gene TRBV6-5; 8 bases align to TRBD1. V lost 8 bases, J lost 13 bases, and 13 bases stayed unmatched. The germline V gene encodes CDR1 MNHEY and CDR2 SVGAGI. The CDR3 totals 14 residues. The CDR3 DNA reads TGTGCCAGCGGGGTCAGGGGGCCGTTCTCTCCCCTCCACTTT. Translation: CASGVRGPFSPLHF.

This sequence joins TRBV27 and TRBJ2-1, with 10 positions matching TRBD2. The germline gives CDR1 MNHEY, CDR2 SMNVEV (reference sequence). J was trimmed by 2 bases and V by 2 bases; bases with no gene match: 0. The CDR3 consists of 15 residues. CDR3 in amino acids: CASSLGLAAYNEQFF. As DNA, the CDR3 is TGTGCCAGCAGTTTAGGACTAGCGGCCTACAATGAGCAGTTCTTC.

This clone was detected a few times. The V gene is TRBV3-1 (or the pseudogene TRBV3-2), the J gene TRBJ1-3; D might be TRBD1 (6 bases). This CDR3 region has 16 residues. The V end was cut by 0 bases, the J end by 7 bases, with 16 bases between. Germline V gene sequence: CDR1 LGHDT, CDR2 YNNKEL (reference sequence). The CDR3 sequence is CASSQERPGGGNTIYF. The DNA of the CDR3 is TGTGCCAGCAGCCAAGAGAGGCCGGGCGGGGGCAACACCATATATTTT.

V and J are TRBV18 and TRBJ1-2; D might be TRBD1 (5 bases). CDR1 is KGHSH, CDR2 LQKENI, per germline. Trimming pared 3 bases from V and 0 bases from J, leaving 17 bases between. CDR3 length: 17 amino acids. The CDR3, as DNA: TGTGCCAGCTCACCCCTCCGGGGCAGGACTACTAACTATGGCTACACCTTC. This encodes CASSPLRGRTTNYGYTF.

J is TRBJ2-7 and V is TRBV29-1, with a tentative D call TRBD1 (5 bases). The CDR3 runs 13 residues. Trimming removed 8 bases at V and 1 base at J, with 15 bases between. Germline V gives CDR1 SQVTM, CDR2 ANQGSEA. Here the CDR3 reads CSYRWGGSYEQYF. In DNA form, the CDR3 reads TGCAGCTACAGGTGGGGCGGATCCTACGAGCAGTACTTC.

CDR3 sequence reads: CASSGALAGGGETQYF. CDR3 coding DNA: TGTGCCAGTAGTGGAGCATTAGCGGGAGGTGGCGAGACCCAGTACTTC. This chain uses TRBV19 with TRBJ2-5; 10 bases are shared with TRBD2. Germline V lookup: CDR1 LNHDA, CDR2 SQIVND (reference sequence). The CDR3 is 16 residues long. J gave up 5 bases and V 5 bases, and 11 bases lay outside the gene matches. Full variable domain (outside the CDR3, taken from reference TRBV19 and TRBJ2-5): DGGITQSPKYLFRKEGQNVTLSCEQNLNHDAMYWYRQDPGQGLRLIYYSQIVNDFQKGDIAEGYSVSREKKESFPLTVTSAQKNPTAFYLCASSGALAGGGETQYFGPGTRLLVL.

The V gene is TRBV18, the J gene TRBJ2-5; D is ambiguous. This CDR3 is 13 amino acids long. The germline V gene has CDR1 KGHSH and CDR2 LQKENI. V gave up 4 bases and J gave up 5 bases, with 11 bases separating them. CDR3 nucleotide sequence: TGTGCCAGCTCACGTATATCAGCGGAGACCCAGTACTTC. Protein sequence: CASSRISAETQYF.

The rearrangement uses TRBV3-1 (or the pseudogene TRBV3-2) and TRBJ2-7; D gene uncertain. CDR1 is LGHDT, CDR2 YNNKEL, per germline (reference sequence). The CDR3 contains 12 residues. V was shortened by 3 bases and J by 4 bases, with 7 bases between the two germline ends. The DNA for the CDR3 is TGTGCCAGCAGCCACACGGTATACGAGCAGTACTTC. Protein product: CASSHTVYEQYF.

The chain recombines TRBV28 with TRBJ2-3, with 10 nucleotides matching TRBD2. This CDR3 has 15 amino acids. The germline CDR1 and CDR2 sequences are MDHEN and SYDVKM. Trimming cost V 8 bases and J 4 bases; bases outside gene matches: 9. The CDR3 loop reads CASSPLAGVADTQYF. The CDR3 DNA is TGTGCCAGCTCCCCCCTAGCGGGAGTGGCAGATACGCAGTATTTT.

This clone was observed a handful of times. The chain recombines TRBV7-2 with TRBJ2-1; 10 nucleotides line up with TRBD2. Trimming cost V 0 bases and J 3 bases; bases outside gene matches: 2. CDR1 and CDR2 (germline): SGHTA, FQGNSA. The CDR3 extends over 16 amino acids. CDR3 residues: CASSLAASGSYNEQFF. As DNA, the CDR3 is TGTGCCAGCAGCTTAGCGGCTAGCGGGAGCTACAATGAGCAGTTCTTC.

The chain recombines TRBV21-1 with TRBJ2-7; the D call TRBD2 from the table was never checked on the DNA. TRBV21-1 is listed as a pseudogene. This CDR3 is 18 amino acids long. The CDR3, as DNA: TGTGCCAGCATCCCGCGGACTAGCGGGCCAGGGGGTCCTTACGAGCAGTACTTC. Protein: CASIPRTSGPGGPYEQYF.

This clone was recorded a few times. The chain's CDR3 is CASSLALTGGPFLVQFF. CDR3 coding DNA: TGTGCCAGCAGCTTGGCCCTCACGGGAGGGCCCTTCTTAGTGCAGTTCTTC. The chain joins TRBV5-5 to TRBJ2-1; 8 bases are shared with TRBD2. CDR3 length: 17 residues. Trimming took 0 bases from V and 12 from J; bases not matched to a gene: 17. The germline CDR1 and CDR2 sequences are SGHKS and YYEKEE (reference sequence).

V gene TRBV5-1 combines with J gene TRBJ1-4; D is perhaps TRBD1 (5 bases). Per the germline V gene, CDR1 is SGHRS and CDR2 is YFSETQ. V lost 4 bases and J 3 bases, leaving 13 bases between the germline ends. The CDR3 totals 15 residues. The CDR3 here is CASSTGTRANEKLFF. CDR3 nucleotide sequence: TGCGCCAGCAGCACCGGGACTCGGGCTAATGAAAAACTGTTTTTT.

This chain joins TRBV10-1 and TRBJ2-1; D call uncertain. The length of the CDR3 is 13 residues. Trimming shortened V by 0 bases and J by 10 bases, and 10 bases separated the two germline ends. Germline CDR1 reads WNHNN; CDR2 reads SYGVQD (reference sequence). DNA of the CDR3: TGCGCCAGCAGTGAGTCCCCCGGCAGGGAGCAGTTCTTC. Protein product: CASSESPGREQFF.

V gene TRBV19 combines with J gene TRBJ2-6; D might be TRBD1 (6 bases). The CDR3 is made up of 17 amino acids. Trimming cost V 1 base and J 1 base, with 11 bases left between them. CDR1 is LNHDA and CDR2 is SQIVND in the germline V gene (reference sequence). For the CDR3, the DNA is TGTGCCAGTAGTATAGCCCGGCAGGGGTCTGGGGCCAACGTCCTGACTTTC. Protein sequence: CASSIARQGSGANVLTF.

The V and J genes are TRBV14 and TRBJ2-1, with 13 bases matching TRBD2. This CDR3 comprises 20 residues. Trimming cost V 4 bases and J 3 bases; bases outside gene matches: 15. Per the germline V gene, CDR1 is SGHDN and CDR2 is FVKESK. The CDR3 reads CASSRKLAGGPLRNYNEQFF. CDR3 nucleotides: TGTGCCAGCAGCCGAAAACTAGCGGGAGGGCCCCTAAGAAACTACAATGAGCAGTTCTTC.

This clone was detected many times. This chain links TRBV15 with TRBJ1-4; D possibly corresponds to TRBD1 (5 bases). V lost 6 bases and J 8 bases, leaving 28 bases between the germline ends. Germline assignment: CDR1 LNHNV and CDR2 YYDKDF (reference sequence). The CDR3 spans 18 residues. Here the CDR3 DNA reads TGTGCCACCAGAGCAGATGCGTGGGGAGGACACTCGAAAGAAAAACTGTTTTTT. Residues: CATRADAWGGHSKEKLFF. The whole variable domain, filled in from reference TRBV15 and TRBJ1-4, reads DAMVIQNPRYQVTQFGKPVTLSCSQTLNHNVMYWYQQKSSQAPKLLFHYYDKDFNNEADTPDNFQSRRPNTSFCFLDIRSPGLGDTAMYLCATRADAWGGHSKEKLFFGSGTQLSVL.

The CDR3 protein is CASSEDGTGVRSPLHF. The CDR3 DNA follows: TGTGCCAGCAGTGAGGACGGGACAGGGGTTCGCTCACCCCTCCACTTT. V and J are TRBV6-1 and TRBJ1-6; 10 positions match TRBD1. V shed 3 bases, J shed 10 bases, and the junction held 9 bases outside the gene matches. The CDR3 totals 16 residues. CDR1 and CDR2 from the germline V gene are MNHNS and SASEGT.

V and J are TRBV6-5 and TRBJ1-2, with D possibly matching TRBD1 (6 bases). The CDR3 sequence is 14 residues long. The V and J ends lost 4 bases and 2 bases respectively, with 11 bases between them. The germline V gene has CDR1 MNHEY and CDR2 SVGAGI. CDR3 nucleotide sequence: TGTGCCAGCAGTTCTCGACAGGCAAACTATGGCTACACCTTC. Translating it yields CASSSRQANYGYTF.

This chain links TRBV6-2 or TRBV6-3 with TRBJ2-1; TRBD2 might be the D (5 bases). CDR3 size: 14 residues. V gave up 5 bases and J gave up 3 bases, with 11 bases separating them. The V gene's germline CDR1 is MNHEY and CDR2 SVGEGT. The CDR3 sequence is CASSLFGSYNEQFF. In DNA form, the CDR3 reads TGTGCCAGCAGTCTCTTTGGGAGCTACAATGAGCAGTTCTTC.

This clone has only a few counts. This CDR3 is CASSLPGAGGDTGELFF. CDR3 nucleotides: TGTGCCAGCAGCCTTCCGGGGGCGGGAGGCGACACCGGGGAGCTGTTTTTT. This chain joins TRBV28 and TRBJ2-2; 8 nucleotides agree with TRBD2. Germline values: CDR1 MDHEN, CDR2 SYDVKM. The CDR3 loop spans 17 amino acids. Germline trimming cut 6 bases from V and 3 bases from J; bases unmatched to any gene: 12.

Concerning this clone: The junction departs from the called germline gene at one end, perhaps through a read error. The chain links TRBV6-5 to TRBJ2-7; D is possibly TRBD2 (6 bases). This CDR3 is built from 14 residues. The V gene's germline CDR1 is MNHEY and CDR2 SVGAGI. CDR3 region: CASSYTPGAILADF. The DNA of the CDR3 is TGTGCCAGCAGTTACACGCCGGGAGCGATCCTGGCCGACTTC.

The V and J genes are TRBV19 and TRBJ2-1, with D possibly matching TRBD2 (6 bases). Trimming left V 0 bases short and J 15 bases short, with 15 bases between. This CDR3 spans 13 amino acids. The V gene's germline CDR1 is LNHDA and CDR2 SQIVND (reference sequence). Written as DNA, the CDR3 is TGTGCCAGTAGTATAGATCTCGGGCTGGGACTGTTCTTC. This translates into CASSIDLGLGLFF.

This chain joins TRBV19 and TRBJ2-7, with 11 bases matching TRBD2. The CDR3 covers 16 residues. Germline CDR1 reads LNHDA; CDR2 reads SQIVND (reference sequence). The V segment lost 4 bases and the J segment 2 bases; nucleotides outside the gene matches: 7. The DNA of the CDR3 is TGTGCCAGTAGTACGCCGACTAGCGGGATAACCTACGAGCAGTACTTC. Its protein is CASSTPTSGITYEQYF.